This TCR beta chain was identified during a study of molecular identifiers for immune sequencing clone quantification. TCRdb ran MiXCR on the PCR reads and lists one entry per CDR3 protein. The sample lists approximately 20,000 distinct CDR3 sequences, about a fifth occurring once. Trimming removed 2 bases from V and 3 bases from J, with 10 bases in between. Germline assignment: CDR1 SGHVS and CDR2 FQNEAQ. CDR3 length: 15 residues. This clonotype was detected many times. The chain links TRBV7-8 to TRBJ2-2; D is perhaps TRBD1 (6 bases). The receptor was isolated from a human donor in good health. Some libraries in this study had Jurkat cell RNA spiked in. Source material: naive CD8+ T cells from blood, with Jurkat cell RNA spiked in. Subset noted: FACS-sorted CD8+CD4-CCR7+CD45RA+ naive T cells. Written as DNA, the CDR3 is TGTGCCAGCAGCTTACATTGGACAGACACCGGGGAGCTGTTTTTT. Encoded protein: CASSLHWTDTGELFF. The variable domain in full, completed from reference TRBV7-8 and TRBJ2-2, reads GAGVSQSPRYKVAKRGQDVALRCDPISGHVSLFWYQQALGQGPEFLTYFQNEAQLDKSGLPSDRFFAERPEGSVSTLKIQRTQQEDSAVYLCASSLHWTDTGELFFGEGSRLTVL.